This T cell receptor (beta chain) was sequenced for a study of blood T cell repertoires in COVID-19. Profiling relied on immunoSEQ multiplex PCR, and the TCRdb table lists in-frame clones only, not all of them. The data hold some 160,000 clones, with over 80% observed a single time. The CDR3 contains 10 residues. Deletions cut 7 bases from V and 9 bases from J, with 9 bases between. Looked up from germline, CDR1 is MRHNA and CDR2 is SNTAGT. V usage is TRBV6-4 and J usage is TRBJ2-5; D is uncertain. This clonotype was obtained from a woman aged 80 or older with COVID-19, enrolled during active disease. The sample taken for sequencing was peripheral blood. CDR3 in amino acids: CASKPTAQYF. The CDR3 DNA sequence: TGTGCCAGCAAACCCACGGCCCAGTACTTC.